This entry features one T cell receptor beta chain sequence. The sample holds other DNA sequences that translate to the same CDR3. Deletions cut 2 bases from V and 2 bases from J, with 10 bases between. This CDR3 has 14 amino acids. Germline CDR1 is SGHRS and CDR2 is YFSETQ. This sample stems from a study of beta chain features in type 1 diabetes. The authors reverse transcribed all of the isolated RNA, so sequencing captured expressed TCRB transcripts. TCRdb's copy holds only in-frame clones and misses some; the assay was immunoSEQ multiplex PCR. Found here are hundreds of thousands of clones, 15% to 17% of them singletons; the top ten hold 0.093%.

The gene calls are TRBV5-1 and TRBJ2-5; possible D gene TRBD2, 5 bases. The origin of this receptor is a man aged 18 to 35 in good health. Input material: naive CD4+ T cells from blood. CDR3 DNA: TGCGCCAGCAGCTTAGTCGGGAATCAAGAGACCCAGTACTTC. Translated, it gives CASSLVGNQETQYF.